Presented here are 10 T cell receptor beta chains from one specimen sequenced in a study of T cells in Graves' hyperthyroidism and ophthalmopathy. Authors of the study amplified TCR beta CDR3 regions from RNA transcripts. The study used the HTBI primer set for a first-round RT-PCR of the TCR CDR3. TCRdb analysed the multiplex PCR reads with MiXCR anew, one entry per CDR3 protein. The sample carries about 540,000 distinct CDR3 sequences, around 45% recorded once. The sequenced material came from peripheral blood or thyroid tissue (not recorded which). The receptors derive from a woman under 30 with Graves' hyperthyroidism.

About this clonotype itself: A read error may be the cause here, since a much bigger clone is one base away. The chain recombines TRBV19 with TRBJ1-1, with TRBD1 as a possible D gene (5 bases). Germline V gene sequence: CDR1 LNHDA, CDR2 SQIVND (reference sequence). The CDR3 covers 11 residues. CDR3 DNA sequence: TGTGCCAGTAGTATCGGGACTGAAGCTTCCTTT. It codes for CASSIGTEASF. The full variable domain, with the rest looked up from reference TRBV19 and TRBJ1-1, is DGGITQSPKYLFRKEGQNVTLSCEQNLNHDAMYWYRQDPGQGLRLIYYSQIVNDFQKGDIAEGYSVSREKKESFPLTVTSAQKNPTAFYLCASSIGTEASFGQGTRLTVV.

Turning to this clonotype: The junction shows a germline mismatch at one end, possibly a read error. V usage is TRBV7-9 and J usage is TRBJ2-7; 7 bases agree with TRBD2. Germline V gene sequence: CDR1 SEHNR, CDR2 FQNEAQ (reference sequence). This CDR3 is 14 amino acids long. CDR3: CASSQSGGAYEQYF. The CDR3 bases are TGCGCCAGCAGCCAATCGGGGGGAGCCTACGAGCAGTACTTC.

The chain combines TRBV29-1 with TRBJ2-1; D is undetermined. The V gene's germline CDR1 is SQVTM and CDR2 ANQGSEA. The CDR3 loop spans 11 amino acids. The V and J ends lost 4 bases and 8 bases respectively, with 9 bases between them. The CDR3 is CSVGVLDEQFF. CDR3 bases: TGCAGCGTTGGGGTTTTGGATGAGCAGTTCTTC.

The gene calls are TRBV7-4 and TRBJ2-7; a possible D gene is TRBD2 (5 bases). There are 13 residues in the CDR3. V lost 6 bases and J 6 bases, leaving 15 bases between the germline ends. In germline, CDR1 is SGHVT, CDR2 SQSDAQ. The CDR3, as DNA: TGTGCCAGCAGTCTTGGCCTGGGAGTCGAGCAGTACTTC. Translation gives CASSLGLGVEQYF.

The chain couples TRBV15 to TRBJ1-5, with TRBD1 matching 10 bases. The J segment lost 8 bases and the V segment lost 0 bases, leaving 4 bases of the junction unmatched. This CDR3 contains 15 residues. Germline CDR1 is LNHNV and CDR2 is YYDKDF (reference sequence). CDR3 residues: CATSRDGTGVKPQHF. The CDR3 DNA is TGTGCCACCAGCAGAGACGGGACAGGGGTTAAGCCCCAGCATTTT.

This clonotype was seen more than once but under ten times. This rearrangement joins TRBV29-1 to TRBJ1-1, with 7 positions matching TRBD1. Germline V gene data show CDR1 as SQVTM and CDR2 as ANQGSEA. CDR3 length: 11 amino acids. Trimming took 5 bases from V and 6 from J; bases not matched to a gene: 3. The CDR3 spells CSVRQGAEAFF. The CDR3 DNA follows: TGCAGCGTTAGACAGGGTGCTGAAGCTTTCTTT. Variable domain in full (rest from reference TRBV29-1 and TRBJ1-1): SAVISQKPSRDICQRGTSLTIQCQVDSQVTMMFWYRQQPGQSLTLIATANQGSEATYESGFVIDKFPISRPNLTFSTLTVSNMSPEDSSIYLCSVRQGAEAFFGQGTRLTVV.

The chain recombines TRBV25-1 with TRBJ1-2; a possible D gene is TRBD1 (5 bases). Germline V gives CDR1 MGHDK, CDR2 SYGVNS. This CDR3 has 14 residues. V was pared by 8 bases and J by 2 bases, with 15 bases between. The CDR3: CASQDGAENYGYTF. The CDR3 DNA reads TGTGCCAGCCAAGATGGGGCAGAGAACTATGGCTACACCTTC.

This clonotype was detected a few times. The rearrangement joins TRBV19 to TRBJ1-1; D remains ambiguous. Germline CDR1 is LNHDA and CDR2 is SQIVND (reference sequence). The V gene lost 3 bases and the J gene lost 4 bases, with 12 bases spanning the gap. The CDR3 consists of 14 residues. CDR3: CASSITGWGTEAFF. The CDR3 DNA follows: TGTGCCAGTAGTATTACCGGATGGGGCACTGAAGCTTTCTTT.

Here the CDR3 DNA reads TGCAGTGCTCGCCCCCCAGCGGGGCAAGAGACCCAGTACTTC. The encoded protein is CSARPPAGQETQYF. This chain links TRBV20-1 with TRBJ2-5; 7 bases align to TRBD2. Germline-derived CDR1 and CDR2 are DFQATT and SNEGSKA (reference sequence). This CDR3 has 14 residues. The V gene end was trimmed by 5 bases and the J gene end by 2 bases; junction bases not matched to a gene: 8.

This clonotype has only one observation. The chain is built from TRBV29-1 and TRBJ1-2; 7 bases agree with TRBD1. Germline-derived CDR1 and CDR2 are SQVTM and ANQGSEA. CDR3 length: 12 residues. J lost 7 bases, V lost 8 bases, and 10 bases had no gene match. CDR3: CSSLRTGVGYTF. DNA for the CDR3: TGCAGCTCTCTAAGAACAGGGGTTGGCTACACCTTC.